These 22 T cell receptor beta chains were sequenced from one sample in a study of T cell clonality in common variable immunodeficiency (dated by TCRdb to between 2014 and 2016). Libraries were made using the immunoSEQ multiplex PCR assay. TCRdb retrieved this table from immuneACCESS and kept in-frame rearrangements only. Not all clones are present; in checked studies, unresolved V genes account for under half, and no reason is known for the remainder. Listed for this sample are about 52,000 clones, none observed only a single time. The leading ten clones occupy about 1.8% of the sample. Sequenced: peripheral blood mononuclear cells. Receptors originate from a person aged 18-70 years in good health.

This clone was seen at least ten times. The read comes to an end 3 residues before the CDR3 does, leaving the germline J gene to fill in the end. The chain employs TRBV7-3 and TRBJ2-5; D is perhaps TRBD1 (6 bases). The CDR3 runs to 13 residues. Trimming took off 5 bases at V and 5 bases at J, with 12 bases between the two ends. The germline gives CDR1 SGHTA, CDR2 FQGTGA. The CDR3 bases that were read are TGTGCCAGCAGCCCCCCAGGGGTGGAGACC. It is translated as CASSPPGVET. The whole CDR3 is CASSPPGVETQYF.

About this clone itself: The CDR3 end lies 3 residues beyond the end of the read and is filled in from the germline J gene. The chain uses TRBV6-2 or TRBV6-3 and TRBJ1-2, with D possibly being TRBD1 (6 bases). Germline CDR1 and CDR2: MNHEY and SVGEGT. This CDR3 spans 13 amino acids. CDR3 in amino acids: CASSYRDTYDYTF. Partial CDR3 DNA: TGTGCCAGCAGTTACCGGGACACCTACGAC.

In its sample, this clone was seen many times. The read ends 3 residues before the CDR3 terminus; that terminus is restored from the germline J gene. The chain joins TRBV12-5 to TRBJ2-1; D is uncertain. The CDR3 sequence is 12 residues long. V dropped 0 bases and J dropped 6 bases, with 3 bases sitting between them. Germline values: CDR1 LGHNT, CDR2 FRNRAP. The DNA read from the CDR3 is TGTGCTAGTGGTTTGGTAGGCAATGAG. This codes for CASGLVGNE. The CDR3 in full is CASGLVGNEQFF. The full variable domain, with the rest looked up from reference TRBV12-5 and TRBJ2-1, is DARVTQTPRHKVTEMGQEVTMRCQPILGHNTVFWYRQTMMQGLELLAYFRNRAPLDDSGMPKDRFSAEMPDATLATLKIQPSEPRDSAVYFCASGLVGNEQFFGPGTRLTVL.

This clone was counted between two and nine times. The observed sequence ends 3 residues before the CDR3 terminus, with the missing tail filled in from the germline J gene. The chain joins TRBV7-9 to TRBJ1-1, with unresolved D. CDR1 is SEHNR, CDR2 FQNEAQ, per germline (reference sequence). This CDR3 region has 14 residues. The covered CDR3 bases are TGTGCCAGCAGCTTAGGGGCCGGGGAAGAGACA. Translated: CASSLGAGEET. The whole CDR3 sequence is CASSLGAGEETAFF.

This clone was counted many times. CDR3 loop: CASSLGTTGDTQYF. The part of the CDR3 DNA that was read is TGTGCCAGCAGCTTAGGGACTACCGGTGATACG. V and J are TRBV7-2 and TRBJ2-3, with D perhaps matching TRBD2 (6 bases). The CDR3 is cut off 3 residues early in the read; its end comes from the germline J gene. The V gene's germline CDR1 is SGHTA and CDR2 FQGNSA. The CDR3 loop spans 14 amino acids. V lost 1 base, J lost 6 bases, and 11 bases lay in between.

This clone has more than one count but fewer than ten. Germline is not matched at one junction end, which may reflect a read error. The sequence runs out 3 residues before the end of the CDR3; the remainder is reconstructed from the germline J gene. The identical CDR3 is also encoded by other nucleotide sequences in the sample. The genes are TRBV19 and TRBJ1-3, with TRBD1 matching over 7 bases. Germline CDR1 and CDR2: LNHDA and SQIVND (reference sequence). This CDR3 region has 14 residues. The CDR3 sequence: CATRTGHSGNTIYF. The part of the CDR3 DNA that was read is TGTGCCACCAGGACAGGACACTCTGGAAACACG.

By share of the sample, this clone is medium-sized. The CDR3 end lies 3 residues beyond the end of the read and is filled in from the germline J gene. The genes are TRBV19 and TRBJ2-3; the D gene is possibly TRBD2 (5 bases). The germline V gene encodes CDR1 LNHDA and CDR2 SQIVND (reference sequence). CDR3 size: 14 residues. The V gene lost 4 bases and the J gene lost 2 bases, with 10 bases spanning the gap. The sequenced CDR3 bases are TGTGCCAGTAGTAAGGAAGCGGCCACAGATACG. This gives the protein CASSKEAATDT. The entire CDR3 reads CASSKEAATDTQYF.

This clone was detected ten times or more. The DNA read from the CDR3 is TGTGCCAGCAGTTTATCCGACCCGGGACTAGGGGGCACAGATACG. Its protein product is CASSLSDPGLGGTDT. The complete CDR3 protein is CASSLSDPGLGGTDTQYF. The chain has TRBV28 and TRBJ2-3; TRBD2 agrees at 8 bases. The read halts 3 residues ahead of the CDR3 end, with the missing end drawn from the germline J gene. The CDR3 is made up of 18 amino acids. V gave up 1 base and J gave up 1 base; unmatched junction bases: 10. CDR1 is MDHEN, CDR2 SYDVKM, per germline.

This clone was seen at least ten times. Coverage ceases 3 residues before the CDR3 finishes, and the germline J gene fills in the end. This sequence joins TRBV9 and TRBJ1-6, with D perhaps matching TRBD1 (5 bases). The germline V gene has CDR1 SGDLS and CDR2 YYNGEE. This CDR3 comprises 17 residues. Between the trimmed V and J ends, which lost 0 bases and 2 bases, there was a span of 12 bases. The sequenced CDR3 bases are TGTGCCAGCAGCGTAGGGGGCGTCTTGGCCTATAATTCACCC. This gives the protein CASSVGGVLAYNSP. The full-length CDR3 reads as CASSVGGVLAYNSPLHF.

In this sample, this clone turned up many times. The CDR3 end falls 3 residues outside the read, so it is completed with the germline J gene. The rearrangement joins TRBV14 to TRBJ1-3; 9 nucleotides line up with TRBD1. Trimming removed 1 base from V and 2 bases from J; junction bases left unmatched: 6. Germline loops: CDR1 SGHDN, CDR2 FVKESK. The CDR3 is 17 residues long. The CDR3 region is CASSQGLDRGAGNTIYF. Partial CDR3 DNA: TGTGCCAGCAGCCAAGGCCTGGACAGGGGAGCTGGAAACACC.

About this clone itself: The read ends 3 residues early relative to the CDR3; the germline J gene fills the gap. The V and J genes are TRBV18 and TRBJ1-4; D might be TRBD1 (5 bases). Per germline, CDR1 KGHSH and CDR2 LQKENI. This CDR3 has 16 residues. The V and J ends lost 4 bases and 4 bases respectively, with 16 bases between them. Partial CDR3 DNA: TGTGCCAGCTCACTGACCACTCCAAGGGGTAATGAAAAA. This encodes CASSLTTPRGNEK. The full CDR3 protein reads CASSLTTPRGNEKLFF.

There are many counts of this clone. Sequencing ends 3 residues short of the CDR3 end; the germline J gene provides the rest. The chain is built from TRBV11-2 and TRBJ2-3, with 7 bases fitting TRBD2. CDR3 length: 14 amino acids. The junction had 5 bases not matched to a gene; V was cut back by 6 bases and J by 2 bases. CDR1 is SGHAT and CDR2 is FQNNGV in the germline V gene. This CDR3 reads CASSPAGDTDTQYF. CDR3 DNA, as far as it was read: TGTGCCAGCAGTCCTGCGGGAGACACAGATACG.

This clone was seen many times. The read stops 3 residues short of the end of the CDR3; the missing end is completed from the germline J gene. The rearrangement joins TRBV7-2 to TRBJ1-1; no clear D gene. This CDR3 is built from 13 residues. Trimming removed 3 bases from V and 5 bases from J, with 10 bases in between. CDR1 is SGHTA, CDR2 FQGNSA, per germline. Incomplete CDR3 DNA: TGTGCCAGCAGCTTCGACATGAGGACTGAA. Translating it yields CASSFDMRTE. The complete CDR3 protein is CASSFDMRTEAFF. Together with reference TRBV7-2 and TRBJ1-1, the CDR3 gives the full variable domain: GAGVSQSPSNKVTEKGKDVELRCDPISGHTALYWYRQSLGQGLEFLIYFQGNSAPDKSGLPSDRFSAERTGGSVSTLTIQRTQQEDSAVYLCASSFDMRTEAFFGQGTRLTVV.

This clone was observed many times. The read gets to within 3 residues of the CDR3 end, and the germline J gene fills in the rest. The V call is TRBV19, the J call TRBJ1-4; no clear D. CDR1 is LNHDA and CDR2 is SQIVND in the germline V gene (reference sequence). V was cut by 3 bases and J by 0 bases, with 8 bases left in between. CDR3 length: 15 residues. The CDR3 loop is CASSIQVTTNEKLFF. Incomplete CDR3 DNA: TGTGCCAGTAGTATTCAGGTGACAACTAATGAAAAA. Combining the CDR3 with reference TRBV19 and TRBJ1-4 gives the whole variable domain DGGITQSPKYLFRKEGQNVTLSCEQNLNHDAMYWYRQDPGQGLRLIYYSQIVNDFQKGDIAEGYSVSREKKESFPLTVTSAQKNPTAFYLCASSIQVTTNEKLFFGSGTQLSVL.

Ten or more counts support this clone. One end of the junction is discordant with germline, which a read error may explain. The read ends 3 residues shy of where the CDR3 ends; the end is completed using the germline J gene. This rearrangement joins TRBV2 to TRBJ1-5, with a tentative D call TRBD1 (6 bases). In germline, CDR1 is SNHLY, CDR2 FYNNEI. The CDR3 sequence is 13 residues long. The CDR3 loop reads CASSGDRNRPQHF. The sequenced part of the CDR3 DNA is TGTGCCAGCAGTGGCGACAGGAATCGGCCC.

This clone was seen ten or more times. The read comes to an end 3 residues before the CDR3 does, leaving the germline J gene to fill in the end. The chain carries TRBV20-1 and TRBJ2-7, with 8 positions matching TRBD1. This CDR3 spans 14 amino acids. Germline CDR1 DFQATT, CDR2 SNEGSKA (reference sequence). Trimming removed 2 bases from V and 3 bases from J; junction bases left unmatched: 6. CDR3 DNA, as far as it was read: TGCAGTGCTAGACGGGACAGGCAAGTCTACGAG. Protein: CSARRDRQVYE. The complete CDR3 sequence is CSARRDRQVYEQYF.

The sample holds many counts of this clone. A read error may produce the germline difference seen at one junction end. The missing CDR3 end, 3 residues past where the read stops, is filled in from the germline J gene. This chain joins TRBV4-2 and TRBJ1-4, with a tentative D call TRBD1 (6 bases). The CDR3 contains 17 residues. CDR1 LGHNA and CDR2 YNFKEQ come from the germline V gene. The CDR3 bases that were read are TGCGCCAGCAGCCAAGATTGGGAACAGGGCACTAATGAAAAA. It specifies CASSQDWEQGTNEK. The CDR3, in full, reads CASSQDWEQGTNEKLFF.

In this sample, this clone turned up many times. The part of the CDR3 DNA that was read is TGCAATGCCGAACCCCCTAGTAGCTCCTACAATGAG. It is translated as CNAEPPSSSYNE. The whole CDR3 reads CNAEPPSSSYNEQFF. The rearrangement uses TRBV20-1 and TRBJ2-1, with D unclear. The CDR3 end falls 3 residues outside the read, so it is completed with the germline J gene. Germline values: CDR1 DFQATT, CDR2 SNEGSKA (reference sequence). The CDR3 is 15 residues long.

This clone has a count of ten or more. CDR3 bases read: TGTGCCAGTAGTAAAAGGGTTGCGAACACCGGGGAG. It encodes CASSKRVANTGE. The whole CDR3 protein is CASSKRVANTGELFF. The chain uses TRBV19 and TRBJ2-2; the D is unclear. The missing CDR3 end, 3 residues past where the read stops, is filled in from the germline J gene. CDR1 LNHDA and CDR2 SQIVND come from the germline V gene (reference sequence). The CDR3 extends over 15 amino acids. Deletions cut 4 bases from V and 0 bases from J, with 9 bases between. The complete variable domain, with remaining parts taken from reference TRBV19 and TRBJ2-2, reads DGGITQSPKYLFRKEGQNVTLSCEQNLNHDAMYWYRQDPGQGLRLIYYSQIVNDFQKGDIAEGYSVSREKKESFPLTVTSAQKNPTAFYLCASSKRVANTGELFFGEGSRLTVL.

Ten or more counts support this clone. The CDR3 is cut off 3 residues early in the read; its end comes from the germline J gene. The V call is TRBV14, the J call TRBJ1-6; 11 positions match TRBD1. The germline V gene has CDR1 SGHDN and CDR2 FVKESK. The CDR3 has 16 residues. V lost 2 bases to trimming and J lost 8 bases; unmatched junction nucleotides: 5. CDR3 region: CASSQLGQGAYSPLHF. The covered CDR3 bases are TGTGCCAGCAGCCAACTCGGACAGGGGGCTTATTCACCC.

This clone was seen repeatedly, ten times or more. The read ends 3 residues before the CDR3 terminus; that terminus is restored from the germline J gene. The chain is built from TRBV6-2 or TRBV6-3 and TRBJ1-2; the D gene is possibly TRBD1 (5 bases). Germline V gene lookup returns CDR1 MNHEY and CDR2 SVGEGT. CDR3 length: 15 amino acids. The DNA read from the CDR3 is TGTGCCAGCAGTTACTCGATCGGTCAGGGAGGAGGC. Encoded protein: CASSYSIGQGGG. In full, the CDR3 reads CASSYSIGQGGGYTF.

This clone was seen at least ten times. Read coverage stops 3 residues before the CDR3 terminus; the germline J gene supplies the remainder. The J gene is TRBJ2-1, the V gene TRBV19; no clear D. V lost 3 bases and J 0 bases, leaving 12 bases between the germline ends. Germline CDR1 reads LNHDA; CDR2 reads SQIVND (reference sequence). CDR3 length: 16 amino acids. This CDR3 reads CASSIGARSSYNEQFF. The DNA read from the CDR3 is TGTGCCAGTAGTATTGGAGCGAGAAGCTCCTACAATGAG. The whole variable domain, filled in from reference TRBV19 and TRBJ2-1, reads DGGITQSPKYLFRKEGQNVTLSCEQNLNHDAMYWYRQDPGQGLRLIYYSQIVNDFQKGDIAEGYSVSREKKESFPLTVTSAQKNPTAFYLCASSIGARSSYNEQFFGPGTRLTVL.